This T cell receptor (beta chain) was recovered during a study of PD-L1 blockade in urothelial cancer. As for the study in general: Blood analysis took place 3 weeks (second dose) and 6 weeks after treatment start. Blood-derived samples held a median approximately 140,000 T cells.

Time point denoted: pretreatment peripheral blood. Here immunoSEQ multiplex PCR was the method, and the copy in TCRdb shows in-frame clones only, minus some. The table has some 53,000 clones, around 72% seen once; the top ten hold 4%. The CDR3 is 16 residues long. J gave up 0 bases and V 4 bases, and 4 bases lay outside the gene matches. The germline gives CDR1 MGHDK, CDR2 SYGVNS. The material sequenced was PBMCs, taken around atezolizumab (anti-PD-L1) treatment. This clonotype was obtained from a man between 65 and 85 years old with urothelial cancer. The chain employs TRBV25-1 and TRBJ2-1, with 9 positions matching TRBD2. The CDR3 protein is CASSGLAASSYNEQFF. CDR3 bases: TGTGCCAGCAGTGGACTAGCGGCGAGCTCCTACAATGAGCAGTTCTTC.